The 11 T cell receptor beta chains listed next were all sequenced from one sample in a study of beta chain features in type 1 diabetes. Study-wide findings and caveats: Patients with Type 1 diabetes showed moderately but significantly shorter TCRB CDR3s in all four CD4+ subsets.

Their cognate antigens are unknown. TCRB transcripts that were expressed got sequenced, as all of the isolated RNA had been reverse transcribed. Assay: immunoSEQ multiplex PCR; the TCRdb copy retains only in-frame clones and omits some. The sample records 300,000 to 350,000 clones, about a tenth being singletons. Material for sequencing was central memory CD4+ T cells from blood. The receptors stem from a man younger than 45 with type 1 diabetes.

This CDR3 reads CASSVVGNGISPLHF. The CDR3 DNA reads TGTGCCAGCAGCGTAGTTGGAAATGGGATTTCACCCCTCCACTTT. This rearrangement joins TRBV9 to TRBJ1-6; D remains unclear. The CDR3 sequence is 15 residues long. Trimming pared 0 bases from V and 9 bases from J, leaving 13 bases between. In germline, CDR1 is SGDLS, CDR2 YYNGEE.

Here the CDR3 DNA reads TGTGCCAGCAGCCTCAGGGGAGAAGGCGAGCAGTACTTC. It codes for CASSLRGEGEQYF. The V and J genes are TRBV7-9 and TRBJ2-7, with D maybe TRBD1 (6 bases). There are 13 residues in the CDR3. V shed 5 bases and J shed 6 bases, with 14 bases lying between them. The V gene's germline CDR1 is SEHNR and CDR2 FQNEAQ (reference sequence).

This clone was detected only a few times. This chain uses TRBV30 with TRBJ1-1; D is unclear. The CDR3 loop spans 11 amino acids. The V and J ends lost 3 bases and 7 bases respectively, with 9 bases between them. CDR1 is GTSNPN, CDR2 SVGIG, per germline (reference sequence). CDR3 DNA: TGTGCCTGGAGCGGAGTAAATGAAGCTTTCTTT. As protein: CAWSGVNEAFF.

The sample holds a few counts of this clone. The chain employs TRBV9 and TRBJ1-1, with 8 positions matching TRBD1. The junction had 1 base not matched to a gene; V was cut back by 6 bases and J by 3 bases. Germline CDR1 reads SGDLS; CDR2 reads YYNGEE. The CDR3 is made up of 12 amino acids. This CDR3 reads CASNRGDTEAFF. The CDR3 DNA sequence: TGTGCCAGCAACAGGGGGGACACTGAAGCTTTCTTT.

This clone was picked up many times. In DNA, the CDR3 is TGTGCCAGTAGTTCGGGCGAGGACACCTACACCGGGGAGCTGTTTTTT. This codes for CASSSGEDTYTGELFF. The chain uses TRBV19 and TRBJ2-2; a weak D match, TRBD1 (5 bases). The CDR3 consists of 16 residues. Germline V gene lookup returns CDR1 LNHDA and CDR2 SQIVND (reference sequence). V gave up 5 bases and J gave up 3 bases, with 16 bases separating them.

The chain links TRBV7-9 to TRBJ2-5, with D perhaps TRBD1 or TRBD2 (5 bases each). V lost 1 base, J lost 3 bases, and 12 bases lay in between. This CDR3 has 15 residues. Germline V gene lookup returns CDR1 SEHNR and CDR2 FQNEAQ (reference sequence). CDR3 DNA: TGTGCCAGCAGCTTAGGTGGGACCTTCAAAGAGACCCAGTACTTC. Residues: CASSLGGTFKETQYF.

This clone was counted only a few times. In DNA, the CDR3 is TGTGCCAGCAACAGGCAGGCACCAACTAACTATGGCTACACCTTC. Amino acid sequence: CASNRQAPTNYGYTF. V and J are TRBV28 and TRBJ1-2; D perhaps matches TRBD1 (5 bases). The germline V and J ends were trimmed by 7 bases and 0 bases, with 15 bases remaining between them. Germline-derived CDR1 and CDR2 are MDHEN and SYDVKM. The CDR3 loop spans 15 amino acids.

This clone was counted a few times. The chain links TRBV30 to TRBJ2-7; maybe TRBD2 (5 bases). CDR3 length equals 12 residues. Germline CDR1 is GTSNPN and CDR2 is SVGIG (reference sequence). Trimming took off 3 bases at V and 2 bases at J, with 8 bases between the two ends. The CDR3 loop reads CAWSLAAYEQYF. The CDR3 DNA reads TGTGCCTGGAGCCTAGCAGCCTACGAGCAGTACTTC.

V is TRBV5-6 and J is TRBJ1-4; TRBD1 might be the D (6 bases). Germline V lookup: CDR1 SGHDT, CDR2 YYEEEE. There are 15 residues in the CDR3. V lost 4 bases and J lost 3, with 13 bases in between. In DNA, the CDR3 is TGTGCCAGCAGCCCCCGGGCAGGGGCTAATGAAAAACTGTTTTTT. It codes for CASSPRAGANEKLFF.

This clone occurred many times. This chain links TRBV14 with TRBJ1-4; D is unresolved. The CDR3 consists of 13 residues. Germline V gene data show CDR1 as SGHDN and CDR2 as FVKESK. The ends were cut back, 4 bases at V and 9 bases at J, with 12 bases in the middle. CDR3 amino acids: CASSRSGSKKLFF. The DNA for the CDR3 is TGTGCCAGCAGCCGGTCGGGCTCCAAAAAACTGTTTTTT.

Written as DNA, the CDR3 is TGTGCCAGCAGCCTTCGACGGGTCTTC. This gives the protein CASSLRRVF. The chain links TRBV3-2 to TRBJ2-1; the DNA was not used to check the table's D call, TRBD2. TRBV3-2 has pseudogene status. This CDR3 is built from 9 residues.